This entry lists 9 T cell receptor beta chains sequenced from one sample in a study of cytomegalovirus exposure and HLA in healthy donors. The PCR had 60 Vbeta and 13 Jbeta primers. TCRdb's table, derived via immunoSEQ multiplex PCR, lists solely in-frame clones and lacks some. The sample holds about 120,000 clones, just over 75% seen once. The sequenced material came from PBMCs. The source is a man aged 30 to 39 in good health and CMV-seropositive.

This clone was recorded a few times. V gene TRBV9 combines with J gene TRBJ2-1, with 9 bases that match TRBD2. The J segment lost 2 bases and the V segment lost 3 bases, leaving 3 bases of the junction unmatched. CDR3 size: 15 residues. Germline CDR1 SGDLS, CDR2 YYNGEE. CDR3 DNA: TGTGCCAGCAGCGCCCGCGGGGGGGCCTACAATGAGCAGTTCTTC. Amino acids: CASSARGGAYNEQFF.

The V gene is TRBV4-1, the J gene TRBJ2-5; weak D call: TRBD1 (5 bases). The DNA matches TRBJ2-7 better at its end, which makes the J call doubtful. In germline, CDR1 is MGHRA, CDR2 YSYEKL. This CDR3 region has 18 residues. The CDR3 loop is CASSQDDIGSGMSYEQYF. CDR3 in DNA: TGCGCCAGCAGCCAAGATGATATTGGATCAGGGATGTCCTACGAGCAGTACTTC.

This chain joins TRBV27 and TRBJ1-5; the D is unclear. Between the trimmed V and J ends, which lost 0 bases and 7 bases, there was a span of 7 bases. CDR1 is MNHEY and CDR2 is SMNVEV in the germline V gene (reference sequence). The CDR3 is made up of 13 amino acids. This chain's CDR3 is CASSLSGSQPQHF. In DNA, the CDR3 is TGTGCCAGCAGTTTATCCGGGTCCCAGCCCCAGCATTTT.

The chain recombines TRBV5-1 with TRBJ2-1; no clear D gene. Per the germline V gene, CDR1 is SGHRS and CDR2 is YFSETQ. The CDR3 runs 14 residues. The V end was cut by 5 bases, the J end by 0 bases, with 9 bases between. For the CDR3, the DNA is TGCGCCAGCAGGGCGGAGAGCTCCTACAATGAGCAGTTCTTC. The encoded protein is CASRAESSYNEQFF. Filled out from reference TRBV5-1 and TRBJ2-1, the complete variable domain reads KAGVTQTPRYLIKTRGQQVTLSCSPISGHRSVSWYQQTPGQGLQFLFEYFSETQRNKGNFPGRFSGRQFSNSRSEMNVSTLELGDSALYLCASRAESSYNEQFFGPGTRLTVL.

CDR3 bases: TGTGCCAGCAGCCAGGGACTAATCACCGGGGAGCTGTTTTTT. Translated: CASSQGLITGELFF. The V gene is TRBV7-2, the J gene TRBJ2-2; TRBD2 matches 7 bases. The junction had 4 bases not matched to a gene; V was cut back by 5 bases and J by 4 bases. This CDR3 has 14 amino acids. Germline V lookup: CDR1 SGHTA, CDR2 FQGNSA.

This chain uses TRBV28 with TRBJ1-6, with 7 bases fitting TRBD1. V gave up 5 bases and J gave up 6 bases; unmatched junction bases: 13. Germline CDR1 reads MDHEN; CDR2 reads SYDVKM. The CDR3 runs to 17 residues. The CDR3 nucleotides are TGTGCCAGCAGTCTCGACCATGACAGGGCCCTTAATTCACCCCTCCACTTT. Encoded protein: CASSLDHDRALNSPLHF.

This clone has just one count. The V and J genes are TRBV5-4 and TRBJ2-7; 8 nucleotides match TRBD1. Germline assignment: CDR1 SGHNT and CDR2 YYREEE (reference sequence). The V gene end was trimmed by 0 bases and the J gene end by 2 bases; junction bases not matched to a gene: 4. CDR3 length: 15 residues. The CDR3 reads CASSLGQGFTYEQYF. The CDR3 DNA follows: TGTGCCAGCAGCTTGGGACAGGGGTTCACCTACGAGCAGTACTTC.

The chain couples TRBV5-1 to TRBJ1-1, with TRBD1 identical over 8 bases. Trimming cost V 3 bases and J 1 base; bases outside gene matches: 5. The CDR3 length is 15 residues. Per the germline V gene, CDR1 is SGHRS and CDR2 is YFSETQ. Here the CDR3 reads CASSWGQEKNTEAFF. Written as DNA, the CDR3 is TGCGCCAGCAGCTGGGGACAGGAGAAGAACACTGAAGCTTTCTTT.

The chain recombines TRBV6-1 with TRBJ2-5; perhaps TRBD2 as D (6 bases). This CDR3 spans 14 amino acids. Trimming left V 5 bases short and J 1 base short, with 11 bases between. Germline V CDR1 and CDR2: MNHNS, SASEGT. The CDR3 DNA reads TGTGCCAGCAGTCGTAGCGGACCCCAAGAGACCCAGTACTTC. Encoded protein: CASSRSGPQETQYF.